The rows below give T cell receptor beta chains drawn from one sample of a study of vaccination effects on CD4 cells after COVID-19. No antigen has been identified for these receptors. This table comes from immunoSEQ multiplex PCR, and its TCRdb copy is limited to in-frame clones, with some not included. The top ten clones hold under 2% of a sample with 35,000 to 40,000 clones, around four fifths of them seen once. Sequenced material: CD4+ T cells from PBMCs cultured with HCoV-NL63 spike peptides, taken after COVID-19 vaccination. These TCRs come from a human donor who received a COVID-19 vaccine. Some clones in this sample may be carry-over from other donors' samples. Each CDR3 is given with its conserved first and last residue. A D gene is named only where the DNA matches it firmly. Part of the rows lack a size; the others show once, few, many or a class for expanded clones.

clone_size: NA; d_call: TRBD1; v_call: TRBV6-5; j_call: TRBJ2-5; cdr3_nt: TGTGCCAGCAGTTTGACAGGGGGAGCAGAGACCCAGTACTTC; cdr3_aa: CASSLTGGAETQYF
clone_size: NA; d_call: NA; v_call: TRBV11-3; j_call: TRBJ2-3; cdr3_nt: TGTGCCAGCAGCTCCTCGAGGGGGACAGATACGCAGTATTTT; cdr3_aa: CASSSSRGTDTQYF
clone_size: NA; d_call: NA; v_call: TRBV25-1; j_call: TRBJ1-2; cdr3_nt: TGTGCCAGCAGTGAATCTCGACCTGAGAACTATGGCTACACCTTC; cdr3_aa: CASSESRPENYGYTF
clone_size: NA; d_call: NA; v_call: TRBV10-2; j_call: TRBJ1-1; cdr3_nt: TGCGCCAGCAGTGAGTTTTCGGGGGGCATTAGTAGTACTGAAGCTTTCTTT; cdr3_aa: CASSEFSGGISSTEAFF
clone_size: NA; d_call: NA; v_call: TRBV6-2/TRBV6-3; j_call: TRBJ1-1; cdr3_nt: TGTGCCAGCAGTTATGGCCCAGGGGAGGCCTTGAACACTGAAGCTTTCTTT; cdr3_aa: CASSYGPGEALNTEAFF
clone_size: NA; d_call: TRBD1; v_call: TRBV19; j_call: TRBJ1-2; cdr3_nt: TGTGCCAGTAGTATCCTGGGACAGGGTTACGGCTACACCTTC; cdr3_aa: CASSILGQGYGYTF
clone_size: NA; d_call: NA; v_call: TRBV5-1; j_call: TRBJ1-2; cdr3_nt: TGCGCCAGCAGTCTCGGTGGTACTAACTATGGCTACACCTTC; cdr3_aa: CASSLGGTNYGYTF
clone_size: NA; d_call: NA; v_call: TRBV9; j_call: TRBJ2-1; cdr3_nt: TGTGCCAGCAGCGTCGGCGGGTTGACCTACAATGAGCAGTTCTTC; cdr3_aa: CASSVGGLTYNEQFF
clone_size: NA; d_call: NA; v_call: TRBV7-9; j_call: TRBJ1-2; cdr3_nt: TGTGCCAGCAGCTTCGGGTCGGGGGCCCTCAACTATGGCTACACCTTC; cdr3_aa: CASSFGSGALNYGYTF
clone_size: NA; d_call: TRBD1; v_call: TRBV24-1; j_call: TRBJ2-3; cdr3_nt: TGTGCCACCAGTGAATACGGACAGGGGGGTAGAGATACGCAGTATTTT; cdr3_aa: CATSEYGQGGRDTQYF
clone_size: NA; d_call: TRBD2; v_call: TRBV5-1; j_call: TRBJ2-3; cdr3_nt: TGCGCCAGCAGGTGGACTAGCGGGGACACAGATACGCAGTATTTT; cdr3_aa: CASRWTSGDTDTQYF
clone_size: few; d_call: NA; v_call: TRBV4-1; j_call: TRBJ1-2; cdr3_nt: TGCGCCAGCAGCCAAGACACAGTCTATGGCTACACCTTC; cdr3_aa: CASSQDTVYGYTF
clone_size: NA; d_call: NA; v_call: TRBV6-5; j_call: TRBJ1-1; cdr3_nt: TGTGCCAGCAGAATCCTACAGGGTAATGGGGAAGCTTTCTTT; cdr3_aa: CASRILQGNGEAFF
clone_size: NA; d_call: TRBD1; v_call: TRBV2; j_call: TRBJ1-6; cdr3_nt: TGTGCCAGCAGTGAAGCCGGGACAGGGGAGGGCTCACCCCTCCACTTT; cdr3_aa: CASSEAGTGEGSPLHF
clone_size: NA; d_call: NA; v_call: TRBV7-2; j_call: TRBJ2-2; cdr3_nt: TGTGCCAGCAGCTCCCGACTGGGTCGCGGGGAGCTGTTTTTT; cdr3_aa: CASSSRLGRGELFF
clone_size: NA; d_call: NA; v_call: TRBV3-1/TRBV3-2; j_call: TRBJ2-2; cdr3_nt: TGTGCCAGCAGCCAAGATTGGACCCATTACACCGGGGAGCTGTTTTTT; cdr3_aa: CASSQDWTHYTGELFF
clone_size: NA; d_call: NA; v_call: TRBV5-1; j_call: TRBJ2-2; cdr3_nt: TGCGCCAGCAGCTTGGCCCTCGGGTTTGGGATTATGGCCGGGGAGCTGTTTTTT; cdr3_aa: CASSLALGFGIMAGELFF
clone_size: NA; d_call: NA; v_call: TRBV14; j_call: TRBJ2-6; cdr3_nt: TGTGCCAGCAGCCAACTAAGTAACTCTGGGGCCAACGTCCTGACTTTC; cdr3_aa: CASSQLSNSGANVLTF
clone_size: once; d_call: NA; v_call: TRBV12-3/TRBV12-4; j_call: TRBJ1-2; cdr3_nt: TGTGCCAGCAGTTTAGTTCAGGGATACGGCTACACCTTC; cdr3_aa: CASSLVQGYGYTF
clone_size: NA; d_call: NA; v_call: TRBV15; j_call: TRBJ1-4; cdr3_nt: TGTGCCACCGGCACTATACCGGGACTTGATAGGGAAAAACTGTTTTTT; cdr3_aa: CATGTIPGLDREKLFF
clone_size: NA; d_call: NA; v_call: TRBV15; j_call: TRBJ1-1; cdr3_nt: TGTGCCACCAGCAGAGAGAGCTTTTTAGAGGGGCAGACAAACACTGAAGCTTTCTTT; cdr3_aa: CATSRESFLEGQTNTEAFF
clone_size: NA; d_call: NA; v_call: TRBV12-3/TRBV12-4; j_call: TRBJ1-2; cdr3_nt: TGTGCCAGCGAAGACAGCAATAACTATGGCTACACCTTC; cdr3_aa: CASEDSNNYGYTF
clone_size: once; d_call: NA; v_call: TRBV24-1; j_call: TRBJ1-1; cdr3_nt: TGTGCCGTACGGGACACCTCTTCGAACACTGAAGCTTTCTTT; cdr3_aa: CAVRDTSSNTEAFF
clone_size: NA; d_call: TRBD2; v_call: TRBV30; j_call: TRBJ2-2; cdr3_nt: TGTGCCTGCCTTTTCTGCGGGGGGGGCTGGGACACCGGGGAGCTGTTTTTT; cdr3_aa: CACLFCGGGWDTGELFF
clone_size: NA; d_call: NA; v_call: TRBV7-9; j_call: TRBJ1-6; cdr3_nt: TGTGCCAGCAGCTTAGACAGGCCTGGAAATTCACCCCTCCACTTT; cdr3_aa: CASSLDRPGNSPLHF
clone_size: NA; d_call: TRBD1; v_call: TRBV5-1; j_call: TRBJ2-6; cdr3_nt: TGCGCCAGCAGCGCGAGGGACAGGGGAGCTGGGGCCAACGTCCTGACTTTC; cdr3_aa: CASSARDRGAGANVLTF
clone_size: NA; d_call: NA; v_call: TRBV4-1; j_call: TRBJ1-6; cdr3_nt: TGCGCCAGCAGCCAAGAAGCGTGGCAGCGGGTCAATTCACCCCTCCACTTT; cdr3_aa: CASSQEAWQRVNSPLHF
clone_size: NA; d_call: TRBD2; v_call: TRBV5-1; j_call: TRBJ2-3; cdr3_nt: TGCGCCAGCAGCTCGCGCTACGGGACTAGCGGGACACATAGCACAGATACGCAGTATTTT; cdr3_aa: CASSSRYGTSGTHSTDTQYF
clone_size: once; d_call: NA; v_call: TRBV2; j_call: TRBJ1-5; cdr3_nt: TGTGCCAGCAGCGAAGACCGGAGCCAGCCCCAGCATTTT; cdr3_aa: CASSEDRSQPQHF
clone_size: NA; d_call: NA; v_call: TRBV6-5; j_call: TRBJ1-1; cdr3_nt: TGTGCCAGCAGTTACTCCCAGGCAGCCCTGAACACTGAAGCTTTCTTT; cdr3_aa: CASSYSQAALNTEAFF
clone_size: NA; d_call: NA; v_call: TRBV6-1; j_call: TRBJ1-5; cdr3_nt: TGTGCCAGCAGTGAAGGGCCTTACCCCCAGCCCCAGCATTTT; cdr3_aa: CASSEGPYPQPQHF
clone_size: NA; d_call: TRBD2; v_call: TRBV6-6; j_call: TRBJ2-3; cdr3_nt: TGTGCCAGCAGTCAGACTAGCGGGGGGTGGGGCACAGATACGCAGTATTTT; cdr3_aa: CASSQTSGGWGTDTQYF
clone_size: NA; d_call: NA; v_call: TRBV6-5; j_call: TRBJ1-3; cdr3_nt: TGTGCCAGCAGTTTCCTTCAGGGAGGGATTGGAAACACCATATATTTT; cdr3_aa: CASSFLQGGIGNTIYF
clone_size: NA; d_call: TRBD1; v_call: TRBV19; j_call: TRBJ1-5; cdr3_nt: TGTGCCAGTAGTATAAGATCGGGACAGGGGAAACCGCCCCAGCATTTT; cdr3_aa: CASSIRSGQGKPPQHF
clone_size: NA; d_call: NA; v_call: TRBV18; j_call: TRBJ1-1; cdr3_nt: TGTGCCAGCGCGGGTTTTCAGACGACCACTGAAGCTTTCTTT; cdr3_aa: CASAGFQTTTEAFF
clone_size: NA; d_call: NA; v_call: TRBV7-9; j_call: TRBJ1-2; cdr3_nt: TGTGCCAGCAGCACAGCGGGATTAGGGAGCTACACCTTC; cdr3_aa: CASSTAGLGSYTF
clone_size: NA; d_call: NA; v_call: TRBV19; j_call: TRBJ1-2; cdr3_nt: TGTGCCAGTAGTATGGAACGCTATGGCTACACCTTC; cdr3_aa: CASSMERYGYTF
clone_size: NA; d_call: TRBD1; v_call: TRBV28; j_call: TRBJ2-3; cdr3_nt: TGTGCCAGCAGTTCCGGGACAGACATTAGCACAGATACGCAGTATTTT; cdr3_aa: CASSSGTDISTDTQYF
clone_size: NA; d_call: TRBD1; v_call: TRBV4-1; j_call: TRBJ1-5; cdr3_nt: TGCGCCAGCAGCCAAGTATCCAGAGGGACAGGGCACAATCAGCCCCAGCATTTT; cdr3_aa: CASSQVSRGTGHNQPQHF
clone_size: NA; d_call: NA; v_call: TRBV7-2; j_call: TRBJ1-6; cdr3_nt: TGTGCCAGCAGCTTACGACAGCAGAATTCACCCCTCCACTTT; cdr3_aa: CASSLRQQNSPLHF
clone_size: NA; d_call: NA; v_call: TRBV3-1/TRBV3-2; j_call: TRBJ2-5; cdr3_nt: TGTGCCAGCAGCCAAGACGAGAGGACTAAGGGGACTCCCCAGTACTTC; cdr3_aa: CASSQDERTKGTPQYF
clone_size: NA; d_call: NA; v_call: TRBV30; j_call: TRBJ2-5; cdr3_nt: TGTGCCTGGAGTGTAATACGGGACCCAGATCGTAGAGAGACCCAGTACTTC; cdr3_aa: CAWSVIRDPDRRETQYF
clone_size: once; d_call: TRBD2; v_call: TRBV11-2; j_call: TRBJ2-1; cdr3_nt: TGTGCCAGCAGCTTAGTGGGGACTAGAAACAATGAGCAGTTCTTC; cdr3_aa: CASSLVGTRNNEQFF
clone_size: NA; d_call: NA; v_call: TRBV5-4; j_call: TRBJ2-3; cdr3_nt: TGTGCCAGCAGCTTGGAGATTAGCACAGATACGCAGTATTTT; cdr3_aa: CASSLEISTDTQYF
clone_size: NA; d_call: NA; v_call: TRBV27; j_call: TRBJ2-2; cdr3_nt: TGTGCCAGCAAGAGGGCAGGGACGCCCACCGGGGAGCTGTTTTTT; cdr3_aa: CASKRAGTPTGELFF